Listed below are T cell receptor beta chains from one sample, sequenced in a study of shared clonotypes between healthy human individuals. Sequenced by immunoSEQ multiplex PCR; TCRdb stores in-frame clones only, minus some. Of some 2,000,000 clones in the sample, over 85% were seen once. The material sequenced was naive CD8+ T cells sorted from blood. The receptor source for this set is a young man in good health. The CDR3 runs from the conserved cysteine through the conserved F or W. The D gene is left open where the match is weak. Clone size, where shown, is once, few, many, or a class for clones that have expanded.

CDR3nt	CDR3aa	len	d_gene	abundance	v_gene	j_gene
TGTGCCAGTAGCGCCTCCAACGAGGGGCTTGAAAAACTGTTTTTT	CASSASNEGLEKLFF	15	.	.	TRBV19	TRBJ1-4
TGTGCCAGCAGCTTAGATTCGCCGCCCAACTATGGCTACACCTTC	CASSLDSPPNYGYTF	15	.	.	TRBV11-2	TRBJ1-2
TGTGCCAGCAGTGAAGAACTAGCGGGGGGGCGTGAGACCCAGTACTTC	CASSEELAGGRETQYF	16	TRBD2	.	TRBV2	TRBJ2-5
TGTGCCAGCAGCCCCCCTGGGGCGGGTTATAATTCACCCCTCCACTTT	CASSPPGAGYNSPLHF	16	.	.	TRBV5-5	TRBJ1-6
TGTGCCAGCAGTTACCTGGGGCCGCTCGCGGGCGAGCAGTACTTC	CASSYLGPLAGEQYF	15	.	.	TRBV6-5	TRBJ2-7
TGTGCCAGCAGCCATAGTCCAGTGGGGGAATCCTCCTACGAGCAGTACTTC	CASSHSPVGESSYEQYF	17	.	.	TRBV9	TRBJ2-7
TGTGCCAGCAGTTACTCTGGGGCAGACGAATATTCACCCCTCCACTTT	CASSYSGADEYSPLHF	16	.	.	TRBV6-6	TRBJ1-6
TGTGCCATCAGTGACCCGAAGAGAAGGGACACTGAAGCTTTCTTT	CAISDPKRRDTEAFF	15	.	once	TRBV10-3	TRBJ1-1
TGTGCCAGCAGCCAAGTCACAGGGAATTCCTACGAGCAGTACTTC	CASSQVTGNSYEQYF	15	.	.	TRBV14	TRBJ2-7
TGTGCCAGCAGCTTGAACAGTTACAATGAGCAGTTCTTC	CASSLNSYNEQFF	13	.	.	TRBV5-4	TRBJ2-1
TGCGCCGCAGCGGGGGATGAGCAGTTCTTC	CAAAGDEQFF	10	TRBD2	.	TRBV10-2	TRBJ2-1
TGTGCCAGTATGGGGATTCACGGAGGAGATACGCAGTATTTT	CASMGIHGGDTQYF	14	.	.	TRBV19	TRBJ2-3
TGTGCCAGCAGCACGAGCGCTTCCTACGAGCAGTACTTC	CASSTSASYEQYF	13	.	.	TRBV7-2	TRBJ2-7
TGTGCCAGCAGCTTAAGTGGACAGACCCAGTACTTC	CASSLSGQTQYF	12	.	once	TRBV5-4	TRBJ2-5
TGTGCCAGCGAAGGTTCGTACACAGATACGCAGTATTTT	CASEGSYTDTQYF	13	.	.	TRBV5-4	TRBJ2-3
TGTGCCAGCAGCCCCCTCGGGGGGATGAACACTGAAGCTTTCTTT	CASSPLGGMNTEAFF	15	.	.	TRBV9	TRBJ1-1
TGTGCCAGCAGCTCCATGACAGCCCGCTCCTACGAGCAGTACTTC	CASSSMTARSYEQYF	15	.	.	TRBV7-9	TRBJ2-7
TGTGCCAGCAGCCAAGAGGGCCCCTATAGCAATCAGCCCCAGCATTTT	CASSQEGPYSNQPQHF	16	.	.	TRBV4-2	TRBJ1-5
TGTGCCAGCAGCGGGACTAGCGCCTCCTACAATGAGCAGTTCTTC	CASSGTSASYNEQFF	15	TRBD2	.	TRBV9	TRBJ2-1
TGTGCCAGCAGCTTTTGGCGGTTCTATGGCTACACCTTC	CASSFWRFYGYTF	13	.	.	TRBV7-9	TRBJ1-2
TGTGCCAGCAGTTCCGTCCGGGAATCCTACGAGCAGTACTTC	CASSSVRESYEQYF	14	.	.	TRBV7-2	TRBJ2-7
TGTGCCAGCAGCCCCCGTCCGAGTTACTATGGCTACACCTTC	CASSPRPSYYGYTF	14	.	.	TRBV16	TRBJ1-2
TGTGCCAGCAGCCCGGGACAGGTCTTCTACGAGCAGTACTTC	CASSPGQVFYEQYF	14	TRBD1	.	TRBV6-1	TRBJ2-7
TGTGCCAGCAGCTTGGGACAGGGAGACTACGAGCAGTACTTC	CASSLGQGDYEQYF	14	TRBD1	once	TRBV7-6	TRBJ2-7
TGCGCCAGCAGCACGACAGGGGATAGCAATCAGCCCCAGCATTTT	CASSTTGDSNQPQHF	15	TRBD1	.	TRBV10-2	TRBJ1-5
TGTGCCTGGGAACATCAAGTCACCGAGCAGTACTTC	CAWEHQVTEQYF	12	.	.	TRBV30	TRBJ2-7
TGTGCCATCAGTGAGTCCTTCCACGGGAACACTGAAGCTTTCTTT	CAISESFHGNTEAFF	15	.	.	TRBV10-3	TRBJ1-1
TGTACCAGCAGCTTGGACGACAGGGTGAACTATGGCTACACCTTC	CTSSLDDRVNYGYTF	15	TRBD1	.	TRBV5-6	TRBJ1-2
TGTGCCAGCAGCCATGGGGGACTAGCGGTCTACAATGAGCAGTTCTTC	CASSHGGLAVYNEQFF	16	TRBD2	.	TRBV7-9	TRBJ2-1
TGTGCCGGCAGTTTCATGGGAAATAGCAATCAGCCCCAGCATTTT	CAGSFMGNSNQPQHF	15	.	.	TRBV27	TRBJ1-5
TGTGCCAGCAGCTTAGGCCCAGACTATGGCTACACCTTC	CASSLGPDYGYTF	13	.	.	TRBV7-2	TRBJ1-2
TGTGCCAGCAGTAACCGGGATAATGAAAAACTGTTTTTT	CASSNRDNEKLFF	13	.	.	TRBV27	TRBJ1-4
TGTGCCAGCAGCCTGCCTCCGGGACACGGGTCTGATGCTTTCTTT	CASSLPPGHGSDAFF	15	.	.	TRBV7-9	TRBJ1-1
TGTGCCTGGAGTGTAGGCCAGGGGGCGGGCTACGAGCAGTACTTC	CAWSVGQGAGYEQYF	15	TRBD1	.	TRBV30	TRBJ2-7
TGTGCCAGCAGCGTAGAACAACCGGGGGCAAATTCACCCCTCCACTTT	CASSVEQPGANSPLHF	16	.	.	TRBV9	TRBJ1-6
TGTGCCAGCAGCCTTCCAGGGGCAGGGGTGAATCAGCCCCAGCATTTT	CASSLPGAGVNQPQHF	16	.	.	TRBV28	TRBJ1-5
TGTGCCAGCAGCTTGGGACAGGGTTGGGCGACCCAGTACTTC	CASSLGQGWATQYF	14	TRBD1	.	TRBV5-6	TRBJ2-5
TGCGCCAGCGGAACTAGCGGGAGCTACAATGAGCAGTTCTTC	CASGTSGSYNEQFF	14	TRBD2	.	TRBV4-1	TRBJ2-1
TGTGCCAGCAGTTCATCCAGGGGTAGTGGGGAGACCCAGTACTTC	CASSSSRGSGETQYF	15	.	.	TRBV6-1	TRBJ2-5
TGTGCCAGCAGCTTAGAGCCGCGGGGGGTCCTCAATGAGCAGTTCTTC	CASSLEPRGVLNEQFF	16	TRBD2	.	TRBV7-8	TRBJ2-1
TGTGCCAGCAGTTTAGTAAGTCAGGGTCACGGCTACACCTTC	CASSLVSQGHGYTF	14	.	few	TRBV28	TRBJ1-2
TGTGCCAGCAGCTTAACAAGGAACCGACAGGCACGGGAAACTGAAGCTTTCTTT	CASSLTRNRQARETEAFF	18	.	.	TRBV7-9	TRBJ1-1
TGTGCCAGCAGGGATGTAGCGGGAGAGCAGTACTTC	CASRDVAGEQYF	12	TRBD2	.	TRBV2	TRBJ2-7
TGTGCCAGCAGCGTAGATGATAGCCGGGGCACAGATACGCAGTATTTT	CASSVDDSRGTDTQYF	16	.	.	TRBV9	TRBJ2-3
TGTGCCAGCAGCTCGGGACAGATTATATACAATGAGCAGTTCTTC	CASSSGQIIYNEQFF	15	TRBD1	.	TRBV7-2	TRBJ2-1
TGTGCTAGCAGCTTTTACTGGGACGGTACGAACACCGGGGAGCTGTTTTTT	CASSFYWDGTNTGELFF	17	.	once	TRBV7-7	TRBJ2-2
TGTGCCAGCAGCTTATTAACAGGCCCTAACTATGGCTACACCTTC	CASSLLTGPNYGYTF	15	.	.	TRBV13	TRBJ1-2
TGCAGCGTCCCCCTGGGGGGGGGCGAGCTCGGGGAGCTGTTTTTT	CSVPLGGGELGELFF	15	.	once	TRBV29-1	TRBJ2-2
TGTGCCAGCAGCGACTGGGGGGGGAAAACCTACGAGCAGTACTTC	CASSDWGGKTYEQYF	15	TRBD2	.	TRBV14	TRBJ2-7